This T cell receptor beta chain was identified in a study of blood T cell repertoires in COVID-19. Profiling relied on immunoSEQ multiplex PCR, and the TCRdb table lists in-frame clones only, not all of them. Of 95,000 to 110,000 clones in the sample, 85% to 90% were seen once. V lost 4 bases and J lost 0, with 11 bases in between. The germline V gene encodes CDR1 SGDLS and CDR2 YYNGEE. CDR3 length: 14 amino acids. The TCR sequence derives from a human donor in a cohort sampled during active COVID-19. V gene TRBV9 combines with J gene TRBJ2-7; weak D call: TRBD1 (6 bases). The sequenced material came from peripheral blood. The CDR3: CASSKGQSSYEQYF. The CDR3 DNA is TGTGCCAGCAGCAAAGGACAGAGCTCCTACGAGCAGTACTTC.